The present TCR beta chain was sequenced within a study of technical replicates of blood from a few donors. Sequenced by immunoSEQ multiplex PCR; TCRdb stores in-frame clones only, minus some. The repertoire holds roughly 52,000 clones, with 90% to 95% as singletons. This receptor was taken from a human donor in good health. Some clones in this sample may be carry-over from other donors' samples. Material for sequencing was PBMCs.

DNA of the CDR3: TGCGCCAGCAGCCAAGAAGTTTTTACCGACCACATCGGGGAGACCCAGTACTTC. Its translation: CASSQEVFTDHIGETQYF. The V and J genes are TRBV4-1 and TRBJ2-5; D gene unclear. The length of the CDR3 is 18 residues. Germline-derived CDR1 and CDR2 are MGHRA and YSYEKL. V lost 0 bases and J 5 bases, leaving 22 bases between the germline ends.